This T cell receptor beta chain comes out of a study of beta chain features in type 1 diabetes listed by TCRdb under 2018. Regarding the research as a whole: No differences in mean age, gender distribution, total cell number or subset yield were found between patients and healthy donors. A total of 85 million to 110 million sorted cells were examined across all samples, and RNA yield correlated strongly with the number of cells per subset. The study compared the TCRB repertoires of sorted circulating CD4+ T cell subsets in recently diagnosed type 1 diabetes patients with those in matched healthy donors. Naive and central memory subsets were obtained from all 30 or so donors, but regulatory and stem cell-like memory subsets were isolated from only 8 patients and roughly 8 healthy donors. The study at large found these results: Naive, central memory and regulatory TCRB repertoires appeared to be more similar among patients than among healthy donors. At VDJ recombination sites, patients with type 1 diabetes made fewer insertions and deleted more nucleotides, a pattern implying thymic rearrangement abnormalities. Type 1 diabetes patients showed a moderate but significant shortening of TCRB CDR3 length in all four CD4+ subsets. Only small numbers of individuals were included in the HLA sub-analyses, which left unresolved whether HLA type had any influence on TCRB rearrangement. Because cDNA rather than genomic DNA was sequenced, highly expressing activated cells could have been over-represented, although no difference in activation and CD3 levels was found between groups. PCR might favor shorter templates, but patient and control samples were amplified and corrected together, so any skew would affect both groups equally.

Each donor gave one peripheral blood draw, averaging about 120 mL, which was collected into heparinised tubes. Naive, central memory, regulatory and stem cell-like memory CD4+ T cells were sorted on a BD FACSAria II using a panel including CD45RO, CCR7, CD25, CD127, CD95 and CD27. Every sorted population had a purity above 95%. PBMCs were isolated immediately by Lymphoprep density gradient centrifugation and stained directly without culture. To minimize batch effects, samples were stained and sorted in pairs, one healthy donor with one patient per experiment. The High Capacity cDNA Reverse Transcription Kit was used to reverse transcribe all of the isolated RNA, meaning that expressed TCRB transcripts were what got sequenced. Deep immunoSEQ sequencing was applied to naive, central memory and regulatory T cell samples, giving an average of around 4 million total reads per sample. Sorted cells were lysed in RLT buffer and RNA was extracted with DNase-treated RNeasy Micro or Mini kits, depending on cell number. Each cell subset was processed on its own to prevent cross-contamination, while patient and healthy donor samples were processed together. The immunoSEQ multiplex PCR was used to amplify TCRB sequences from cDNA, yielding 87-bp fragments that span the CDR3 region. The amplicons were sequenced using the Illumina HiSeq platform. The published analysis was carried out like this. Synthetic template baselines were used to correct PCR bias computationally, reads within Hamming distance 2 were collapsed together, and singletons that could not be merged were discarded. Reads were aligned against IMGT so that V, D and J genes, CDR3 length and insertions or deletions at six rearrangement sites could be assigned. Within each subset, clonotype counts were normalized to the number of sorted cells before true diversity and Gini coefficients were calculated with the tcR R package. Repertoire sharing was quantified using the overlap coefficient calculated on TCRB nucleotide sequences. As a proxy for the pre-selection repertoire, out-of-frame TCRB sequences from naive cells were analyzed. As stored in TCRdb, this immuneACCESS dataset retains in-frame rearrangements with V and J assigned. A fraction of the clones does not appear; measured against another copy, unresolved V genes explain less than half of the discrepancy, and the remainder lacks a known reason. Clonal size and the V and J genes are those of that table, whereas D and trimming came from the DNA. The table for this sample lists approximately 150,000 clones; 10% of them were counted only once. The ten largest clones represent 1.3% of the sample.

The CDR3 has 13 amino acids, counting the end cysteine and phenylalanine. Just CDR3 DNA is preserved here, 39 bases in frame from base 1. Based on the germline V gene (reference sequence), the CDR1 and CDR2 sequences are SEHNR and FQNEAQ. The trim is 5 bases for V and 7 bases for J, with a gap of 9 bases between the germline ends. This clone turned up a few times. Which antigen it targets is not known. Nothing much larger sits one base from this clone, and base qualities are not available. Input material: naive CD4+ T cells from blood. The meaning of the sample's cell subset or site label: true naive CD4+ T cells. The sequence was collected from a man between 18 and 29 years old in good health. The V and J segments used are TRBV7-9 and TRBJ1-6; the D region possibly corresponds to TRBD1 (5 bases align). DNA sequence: TGTGCCAGCAGCCGGGGGGAGAATTCACCCCTCCACTTT. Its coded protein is CASSRGENSPLHF.